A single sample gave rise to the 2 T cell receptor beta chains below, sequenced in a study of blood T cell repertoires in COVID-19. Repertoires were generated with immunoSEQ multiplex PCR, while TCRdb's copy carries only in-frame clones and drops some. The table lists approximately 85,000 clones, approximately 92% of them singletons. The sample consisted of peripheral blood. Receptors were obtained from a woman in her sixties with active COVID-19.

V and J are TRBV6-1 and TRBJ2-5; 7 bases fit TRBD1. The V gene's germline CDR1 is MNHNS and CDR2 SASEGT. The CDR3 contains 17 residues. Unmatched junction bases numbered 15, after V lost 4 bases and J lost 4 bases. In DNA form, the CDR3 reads TGTGCCAGCAGTGCCAGAGGGGGCCTGAGAGTGGGAGAGACCCAGTACTTC. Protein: CASSARGGLRVGETQYF.

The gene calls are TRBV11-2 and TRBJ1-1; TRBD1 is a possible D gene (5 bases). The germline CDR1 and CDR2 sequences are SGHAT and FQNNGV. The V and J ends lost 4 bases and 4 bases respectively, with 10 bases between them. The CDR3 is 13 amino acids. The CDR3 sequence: CASSSTGATEAFF. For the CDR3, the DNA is TGTGCCAGCAGCTCCACAGGTGCCACTGAAGCTTTCTTT.